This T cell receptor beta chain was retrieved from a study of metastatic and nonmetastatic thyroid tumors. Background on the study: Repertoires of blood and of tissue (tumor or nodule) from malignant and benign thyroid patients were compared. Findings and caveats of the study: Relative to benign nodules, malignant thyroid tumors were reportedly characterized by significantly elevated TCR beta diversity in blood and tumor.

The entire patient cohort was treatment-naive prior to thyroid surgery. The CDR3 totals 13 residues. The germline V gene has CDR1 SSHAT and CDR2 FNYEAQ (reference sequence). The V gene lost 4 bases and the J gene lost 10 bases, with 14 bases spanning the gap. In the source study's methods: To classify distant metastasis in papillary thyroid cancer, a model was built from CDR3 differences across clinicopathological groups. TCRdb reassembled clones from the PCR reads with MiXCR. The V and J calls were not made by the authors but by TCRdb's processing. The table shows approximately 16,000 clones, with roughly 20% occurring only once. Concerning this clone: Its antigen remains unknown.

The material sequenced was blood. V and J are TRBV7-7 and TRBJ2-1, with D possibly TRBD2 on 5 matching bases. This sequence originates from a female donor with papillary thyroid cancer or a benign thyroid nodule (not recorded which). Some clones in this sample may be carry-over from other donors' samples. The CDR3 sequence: CASSSGDSSEQFF. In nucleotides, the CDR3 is TGTGCCAGCAGCTCCGGGGATTCATCGGAGCAGTTCTTC. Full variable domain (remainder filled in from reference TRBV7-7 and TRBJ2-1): GAGVSQSPRYKVTKRGQDVTLRCDPISSHATLYWYQQALGQGPEFLTYFNYEAQPDKSGLPSDRFSAERPEGSISTLTIQRTEQRDSAMYRCASSSGDSSEQFFGPGTRLTVL.